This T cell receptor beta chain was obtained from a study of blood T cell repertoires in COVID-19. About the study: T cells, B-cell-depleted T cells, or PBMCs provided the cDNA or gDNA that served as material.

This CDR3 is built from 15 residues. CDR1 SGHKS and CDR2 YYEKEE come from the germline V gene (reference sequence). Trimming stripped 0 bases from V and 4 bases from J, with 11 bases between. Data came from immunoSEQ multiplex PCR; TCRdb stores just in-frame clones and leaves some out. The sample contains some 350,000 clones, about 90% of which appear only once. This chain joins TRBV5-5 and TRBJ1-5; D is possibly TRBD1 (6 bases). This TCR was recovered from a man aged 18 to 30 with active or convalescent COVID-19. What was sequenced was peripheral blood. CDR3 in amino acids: CASSLESGVNQPQHF. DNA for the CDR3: TGTGCCAGCAGCTTGGAATCAGGGGTGAATCAGCCCCAGCATTTT.